This T cell receptor beta chain emerged from a study of T cell repertoires in cytomegalovirus infection. Regarding this clonotype: What it binds is unknown.

TCRdb ran MiXCR on the reads and lists one entry per CDR3 protein. The sample holds about a million distinct CDR3 sequences; approximately 31% are singletons and the top ten take over 12%. This clonotype was sampled from a human donor in good health (CMV status not recorded). Some clones in this sample may be carry-over from other donors' samples. The sequencing used cultured CD8+ T cells from PBMCs, collected from culture after CMV antigen stimulation.

Written as DNA, the CDR3 is TGTGCCAGCACCCCCGAAAGCTCCTACAATGAGCAGTTCTTC. This sequence encodes CASTPESSYNEQFF. The J gene is TRBJ2-1, the V gene TRBV27; D is unresolved. This CDR3 region has 14 residues. The V gene lost 7 bases and the J gene lost 0 bases, with 10 bases spanning the gap. Germline CDR1 is MNHEY and CDR2 is SMNVEV (reference sequence).